Below are 5 T cell receptor beta chains sequenced from a single sample in a study of blood T cell repertoires in COVID-19. Produced via immunoSEQ multiplex PCR; TCRdb's table is partial and in-frame only. The table includes about 190,000 clones, 88% detected once. The specimen was peripheral blood. The receptors shown here come from a human donor in a cohort sampled during active COVID-19.

The chain has TRBV19 and TRBJ1-5; 10 positions agree with TRBD1. This CDR3 is 15 amino acids long. V lost 3 bases to trimming and J lost 5 bases; unmatched junction nucleotides: 4. Germline assignment: CDR1 LNHDA and CDR2 SQIVND (reference sequence). The CDR3: CASSMVGTGDQPQHF. DNA of the CDR3: TGTGCCAGTAGTATGGTCGGGACAGGGGATCAGCCCCAGCATTTT. The full variable domain, with the rest looked up from reference TRBV19 and TRBJ1-5, is DGGITQSPKYLFRKEGQNVTLSCEQNLNHDAMYWYRQDPGQGLRLIYYSQIVNDFQKGDIAEGYSVSREKKESFPLTVTSAQKNPTAFYLCASSMVGTGDQPQHFGDGTRLSIL.

The gene calls are TRBV30 and TRBJ1-6; weak D call: TRBD1 (5 bases). V lost 1 base, J lost 7 bases, and 8 bases lay in between. The CDR3 totals 13 residues. Germline CDR1 reads GTSNPN; CDR2 reads SVGIG (reference sequence). Written as DNA, the CDR3 is TGTGCCTGGAGTGGACAGTCAAATTCACCCCTCCACTTT. This translates into CAWSGQSNSPLHF.

This clone was found many times. This chain's CDR3 is CASHPAGTYEQYF. CDR3 DNA sequence: TGTGCCAGTCACCCAGCGGGAACCTACGAGCAGTACTTC. V gene TRBV25-1 combines with J gene TRBJ2-7, with 7 bases fitting TRBD2. The V gene end was trimmed by 9 bases and the J gene end by 2 bases; junction bases not matched to a gene: 7. The CDR3 is 13 amino acids. Germline V gives CDR1 MGHDK, CDR2 SYGVNS.

This chain joins TRBV28 and TRBJ2-5; D perhaps matches TRBD2 (5 bases). The ends were cut back, 4 bases at V and 5 bases at J, with 14 bases in the middle. CDR3 length equals 14 residues. Germline lookup yields CDR1 MDHEN and CDR2 SYDVKM. CDR3: CASSSSTGSETQYF. CDR3 coding DNA: TGTGCCAGCAGTTCCTCGACGGGGTCGGAGACCCAGTACTTC.

The chain uses TRBV9 and TRBJ1-1; D remains unclear. The CDR3 contains 14 residues. CDR1 and CDR2 (germline): SGDLS, YYNGEE. Trimming left V 0 bases short and J 2 bases short, with 8 bases between. The CDR3, as DNA: TGTGCCAGCAGCGTAGATGTGGCTAACACTGAAGCTTTCTTT. Translated, it gives CASSVDVANTEAFF.